Reported below is one T cell receptor (beta chain). No antigen is known for it. No base quality values were provided; no much bigger clone lies one nucleotide off. The Quick-DNA Microprep Kit was used to extract genomic DNA from the sorted cells. Amplification of TCRbeta DNA was done with the immunoSEQ hsTCRbeta kit, following the protocol from the manufacturer. TCRbeta libraries were sequenced on an Illumina MiSeq instrument. Regarding the original processing steps: After out-of-frame sequences were removed, 2,204,828 distinct TCRbeta sequences remained, averaging around 66,000 per individual. Each individual was scored by the count of around 160 previously reported CMV-associated TCRbeta sequences and the total productive distinct TCRbeta count. A beta-binomial model was reimplemented in Python, and scikit-learn random forests with default parameters were trained on data from the US cohort. Classifier performance on the Belgian cohort was summarized as median AUC with percentile confidence intervals calculated over 10,000 bootstrap iterations. Entries here come from immuneACCESS through TCRdb and include only in-frame sequences with V and J called. Some clones fail to appear in such tables; in the studies checked, an unresolved V gene covers under half of the shortfall, and the cause of the remainder is unknown. V, J and clone size reflect that table, while D and trimming were determined from the DNA. For this sample the table gives 50,000 to 65,000 clones, of which about 80% were detected only once. The ten largest clones represent around 1.5% of the sample.

Single viable CD3+CD4+CD8-CD45RO+ cells were sorted as memory CD4+ T cells on a FACSAria II. CMV serostatus was determined using a Roche Elecsys assay that detects serum IgG against CMV pp150, pp28, p38 and p52. After the samples were thawed, total CD4+ T cells were enriched through positive selection using CD4 magnetic microbeads. The samples came from a different study that was designed specifically to examine the CD4+ T cell memory repertoire. Following standard operating procedures, peripheral blood mononuclear cells were isolated and cryopreserved, while serum was kept at -80 degrees C. Staining used CD3-PerCP (BW264/56), CD4-APC (RPA-T4), CD45RO-PE (UCHT1) and CD8-Pacific Orange (3B5) antibodies, with Sytox blue excluding non-viable cells. The sample comes from a study of memory CD4+ T cells and cytomegalovirus serostatus (dated by TCRdb to the late 2010s). For the study in its entirety: The 35 or so healthy Belgian adults in the cohort included 9 who were CMV seropositive and about 24 who were CMV seronegative. The study sequenced CD4+ memory TCRbeta repertoires of a Belgian cohort with known cytomegalovirus serostatus to replicate a published TCR-based CMV serostatus classifier.

General study outcomes and caveats: CMV serostatus prediction reached a median bootstrapped AUC of roughly 0.96 with the original framework and about 0.93 with a US-trained random forest. The original-framework classifier achieved a median bootstrapped AUC of 0.95 with a 95% CI of 0.76-1.00 on the Belgian cohort. Among the 160 or so previously reported CMV-associated TCRbeta sequences, 60 to 85 showed up in the CD4+ memory repertoires, with each one found in between one and five individuals. The results were interpreted as suggesting that the CMV-associated TCR signature is largely present in the CD4+ memory repertoire. Only CD4+CD45RO+ memory cells were sequenced, in contrast to the original study, in which naive and memory CD4+ and CD8+ populations were covered.

Taken from cysteine to phenylalanine, the CDR3 has 14 residues. The only DNA kept is the CDR3, 42 bases in frame from the first base. Sequences SNHLY (CDR1) and FYNNEI (CDR2) are obtained from the germline V gene. Clipping removes 7 bases from V and 5 bases from J, with 8 as the unmatched junction base count. The chain was built from TRBV2 and TRBJ2-5; 9 nucleotides in the junction match TRBD2. The sequenced sample consisted of memory CD4+ T cells from blood. The source is an adult in good health and CMV-seropositive. The CDR3 protein sequence reads: CASNGGGAQETQYF. The sequenced DNA is TGTGCCAGCAATGGCGGGGGGGCGCAGGAGACCCAGTACTTC.